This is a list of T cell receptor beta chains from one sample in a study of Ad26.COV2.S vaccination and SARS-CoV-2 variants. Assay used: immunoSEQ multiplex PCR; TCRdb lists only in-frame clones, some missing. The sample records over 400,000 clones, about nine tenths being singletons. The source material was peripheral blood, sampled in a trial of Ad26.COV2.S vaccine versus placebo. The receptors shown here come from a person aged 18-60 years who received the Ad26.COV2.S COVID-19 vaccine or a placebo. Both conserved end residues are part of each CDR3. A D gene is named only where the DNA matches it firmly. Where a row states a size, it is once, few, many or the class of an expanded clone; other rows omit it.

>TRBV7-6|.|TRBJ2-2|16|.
TGTGCCAGCAGCCCCACGGTGGGGGTGGGTACCGGGGAGCTGTTTTTT
CASSPTVGVGTGELFF
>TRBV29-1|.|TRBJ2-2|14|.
TGCAGCGTCGAAGACAACCTGAACACCGGGGAGCTGTTTTTT
CSVEDNLNTGELFF
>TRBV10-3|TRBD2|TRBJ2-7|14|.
TGTGCCATCAGGCCCGGACTAGCGGGTTACGAGCAGTACTTC
CAIRPGLAGYEQYF
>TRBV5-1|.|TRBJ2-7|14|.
TGCGCCAGCAGCTTGGTCCGGGTTTCGAACGAGCAGTACTTC
CASSLVRVSNEQYF
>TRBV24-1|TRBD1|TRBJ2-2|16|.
TGTGCCACCAGTAGAGGGACAGGGAGCCTCACCGGGGAGCTGTTTTTT
CATSRGTGSLTGELFF
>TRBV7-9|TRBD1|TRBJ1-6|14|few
TGTGCCAGCAGGGGTGGGGACAGGGGATCACCCCTCCACTTT
CASRGGDRGSPLHF
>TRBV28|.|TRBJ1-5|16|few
TGTGCCAGCAGTTTATATTTCACAGGGCTAAGTCAGCCCCAGCATTTT
CASSLYFTGLSQPQHF
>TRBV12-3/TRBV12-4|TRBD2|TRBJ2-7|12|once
TGTGCCAGCAGTCCACTAGCGGGAGGGTCGTACTTC
CASSPLAGGSYF
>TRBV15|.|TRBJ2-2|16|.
TGTGCCACCAGCAGCGACCAGAGCGAAACCACCGGGGAGCTGTTTTTT
CATSSDQSETTGELFF
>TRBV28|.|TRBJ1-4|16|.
TGTGCCAGCAGTTTAGAAGCGGGACTGTCTTATGAAAAACTGTTTTTT
CASSLEAGLSYEKLFF
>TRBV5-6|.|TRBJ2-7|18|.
TGTGCCAGCAGCTTGGCCCCCACCTTCGGGGGTCCGAACTACGAGCAGTACTTC
CASSLAPTFGGPNYEQYF
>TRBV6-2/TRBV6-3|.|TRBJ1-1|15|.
TGTGCCAGCAGTTACTCCAGGGACTTGGGGACTGAAGCTTTCTTT
CASSYSRDLGTEAFF
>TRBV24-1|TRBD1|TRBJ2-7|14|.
TGTGCCACCAGTGATCCGGGACAGGCCTACGAGCAGTACTTC
CATSDPGQAYEQYF
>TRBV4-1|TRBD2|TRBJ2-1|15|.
TGCGCCAGCGCCGGGGCTAGCGGGTCCTACAATGAGCAGTTCTTC
CASAGASGSYNEQFF
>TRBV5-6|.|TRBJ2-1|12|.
TGTGCCAGCAGCTTGACAGACAATGAGCAGTTCTTC
CASSLTDNEQFF
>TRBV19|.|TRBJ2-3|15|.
TGTGCCAGTAGGTCCAGGGGAGGGCCCGGGGATACGCAGTATTTT
CASRSRGGPGDTQYF
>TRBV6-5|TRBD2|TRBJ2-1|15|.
TGTGCCAGCAATGCTGGGACTAGCGGGGACCTAGGGCAGTTCTTC
CASNAGTSGDLGQFF
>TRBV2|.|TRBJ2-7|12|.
TGTGCCAGCAGTGACCTGCGATACGAGCAGTACTTC
CASSDLRYEQYF
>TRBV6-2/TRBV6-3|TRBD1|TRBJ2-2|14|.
TGTGCCAGCAGTTACGACAGGGTTGGCGGGGAGCTGTTTTTT
CASSYDRVGGELFF
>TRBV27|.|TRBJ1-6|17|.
TGTGCCAGCAGTTCCCCAGCGCCTGACAGGAGTAATTCACCCCTCCACTTT
CASSSPAPDRSNSPLHF
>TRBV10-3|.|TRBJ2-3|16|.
TGTGCCATCAGTGAGTCGAAGGGCAGCTACACAGATACGCAGTATTTT
CAISESKGSYTDTQYF
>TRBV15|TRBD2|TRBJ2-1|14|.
TGTGCCACCTCGATAGCGGGGGACTACAATGAGCAGTTCTTC
CATSIAGDYNEQFF
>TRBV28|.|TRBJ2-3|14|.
TGTGCCAGCAGTAGACCCCCAGGGCAAGATACGCAGTATTTT
CASSRPPGQDTQYF
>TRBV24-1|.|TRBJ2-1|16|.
TGTGCCACCAGTGAAGTTGGGGGGCTAGCGCACAATGAGCAGTTCTTC
CATSEVGGLAHNEQFF
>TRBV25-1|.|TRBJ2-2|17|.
TGTGCCAGCAGTGAATCACATGGACAGACGAACACCGGGGAGCTGTTTTTT
CASSESHGQTNTGELFF
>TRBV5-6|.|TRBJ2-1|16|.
TGTGCCAGCAGCTTGCAATTCCCCGGAGGGTACAATGAGCAGTTCTTC
CASSLQFPGGYNEQFF
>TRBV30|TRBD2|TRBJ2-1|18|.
TGTGCCTGGAGTTCTCCGGGACTAGCGGGAGGGTCCTACAATGAGCAGTTCTTC
CAWSSPGLAGGSYNEQFF